Each of the 26 T cell receptor beta chains below was sequenced from the same sample in a study of a mutant IDH1 vaccine in newly diagnosed glioma (dated by TCRdb to the early 2020s). Taken with the paper, the label for time point translates to: week 47, end of study. A 20-mer mutant IDH1 peptide at 300 micrograms in Montanide made up each vaccine dose, which was injected subcutaneously together with topical imiquimod. Libraries came from the immunoSEQ multiplex PCR assay. TCRdb obtained this table from immuneACCESS and retained in-frame rearrangements with V and J assigned. These tables miss some clones; where compared with another copy, unresolved V genes account for less than half of the shortfall, and the remainder is unexplained. The sample table contains about 23,000 clones; only one count was recorded for more than 70% of them. 2.8% of the sample rests with the top ten. Their specific antigens are unknown.

Sequenced material: PBMCs, taken from a glioma patient whose treatment included an IDH1 peptide vaccine. The source of these receptors is a man in his forties with glioma.

The V and J genes are TRBV5-8 and TRBJ2-4; D remains ambiguous. CDR3 length equals 15 residues. Trimming cost V 1 base and J 1 base, with 9 bases left between them. CDR1 is SGHTS, CDR2 YDEGEE, per germline. CDR3 nucleotide sequence: TGTGCCAGCAGCTTGAGCCTCTCCGCCAAAAACATTCAGTACTTC. Protein sequence: CASSLSLSAKNIQYF. The variable domain in full, completed from reference TRBV5-8 and TRBJ2-4, reads EAGVTQSPTHLIKTRGQQATLRCSPISGHTSVYWYQQALGLGLQFLLWYDEGEERNRGNFPPRFSGRQFPNYSSELNVNALELEDSALYLCASSLSLSAKNIQYFGAGTRLSVL.

The gene calls are TRBV19 and TRBJ2-7; TRBD1 matches 8 bases. The J segment lost 3 bases and the V segment lost 6 bases, leaving 7 bases of the junction unmatched. The CDR3 is made up of 14 amino acids. Germline V CDR1 and CDR2: LNHDA, SQIVND (reference sequence). CDR3 region: CASRVGTGGYEQYF. The CDR3, as DNA: TGTGCCAGTAGAGTAGGGACAGGTGGCTACGAGCAGTACTTC.

The chain carries TRBV18 and TRBJ1-5; 7 bases match TRBD1. Germline lookup yields CDR1 KGHSH and CDR2 LQKENI. With 3 bases clipped from V and 5 bases from J, the junction kept 4 bases outside the gene matches. This CDR3 is 14 amino acids long. This CDR3 reads CASSPQGGDQPQHF. The CDR3 nucleotides are TGTGCCAGCTCACCGCAGGGGGGAGATCAGCCCCAGCATTTT.

The chain is built from TRBV7-9 and TRBJ1-2, with 10 bases lining up with TRBD1. CDR1 SEHNR and CDR2 FQNEAQ come from the germline V gene (reference sequence). CDR3 length: 17 amino acids. The V segment lost 1 base and the J segment 3 bases; nucleotides outside the gene matches: 8. The CDR3 DNA is TGTGCCAGCAGCTTAGGTGGACAGGGGGAGATTTACTATGGCTACACCTTC. It codes for CASSLGGQGEIYYGYTF.

This chain links TRBV6-5 with TRBJ1-2; D perhaps matches TRBD1 (6 bases). The V and J ends lost 6 bases and 4 bases respectively, with 12 bases between them. The germline V gene encodes CDR1 MNHEY and CDR2 SVGAGI. This CDR3 has 13 residues. CDR3 loop: CASRKQGFYGYTF. CDR3 nucleotides: TGTGCCAGCAGAAAACAGGGATTCTATGGCTACACCTTC.

This chain uses TRBV20-1 with TRBJ2-5; D gene uncertain. From germline, CDR1 is DFQATT and CDR2 SNEGSKA (reference sequence). The CDR3 contains 11 residues. CDR3 sequence reads: CSAVRQETQYF. The DNA for the CDR3 is TGCAGCGCCGTTCGCCAAGAGACCCAGTACTTC.

Here the CDR3 reads CASSEGYRDTQYF. CDR3 bases: TGTGCCAGCAGTGAAGGATATAGGGATACGCAGTATTTT. J is TRBJ2-3 and V is TRBV25-1, with D uncertain. The germline V gene has CDR1 MGHDK and CDR2 SYGVNS. Trimming stripped 2 bases from V and 6 bases from J, with 9 bases between. This CDR3 has 13 amino acids.

This chain joins TRBV7-9 and TRBJ2-3, with 8 bases aligning to TRBD2. The J segment lost 2 bases and the V segment lost 5 bases, leaving 9 bases of the junction unmatched. The CDR3 is made up of 16 amino acids. Per the germline V gene, CDR1 is SEHNR and CDR2 is FQNEAQ (reference sequence). The CDR3 loop is CASSHSTSGYTDTQYF. In nucleotides, the CDR3 is TGTGCCAGCAGCCATAGTACTAGCGGTTACACAGATACGCAGTATTTT.

This clone appeared once. The J gene is TRBJ1-5, the V gene TRBV4-1, with D unclear. Between the trimmed V and J ends, which lost 0 bases and 6 bases, there was a span of 9 bases. This CDR3 has 14 amino acids. In germline, CDR1 is MGHRA, CDR2 YSYEKL. CDR3 residues: CASSQDLGFQPQHF. The CDR3 nucleotides are TGCGCCAGCAGCCAAGATTTAGGGTTTCAGCCCCAGCATTTT.

This clone was found a few times. The chain has TRBV19 and TRBJ1-1; D is uncertain. Germline V gives CDR1 LNHDA, CDR2 SQIVND (reference sequence). Deletions cut 7 bases from V and 8 bases from J, with 14 bases between. The CDR3 totals 12 residues. The CDR3 sequence: CASISSGREAFF. CDR3 DNA sequence: TGTGCCAGTATCTCCTCCGGGAGAGAAGCTTTCTTT.

This clone came up a few times. The chain links TRBV10-3 to TRBJ2-5; 7 bases agree with TRBD1. The germline CDR1 and CDR2 sequences are ENHRY and SYGVKD. This CDR3 spans 15 amino acids. V dropped 7 bases and J dropped 2; count of bases not matched to a gene: 10. As DNA, the CDR3 is TGTGCCATCAAAAAGACAGGGTCAGGGCAAGAGACCCAGTACTTC. Protein product: CAIKKTGSGQETQYF.

J is TRBJ2-7 and V is TRBV15, with a weak D call TRBD2 (5 bases). Deletions cut 5 bases from V and 12 bases from J, with 23 bases between. There are 14 residues in the CDR3. Germline V gives CDR1 LNHNV, CDR2 YYDKDF (reference sequence). This CDR3 is CATSLPAPGLTLYF. CDR3 nucleotide sequence: TGTGCCACCAGCCTGCCGGCCCCGGGATTAACTCTGTACTTC.

The gene calls are TRBV7-9 and TRBJ2-7; 9 positions agree with TRBD1. The CDR3 runs to 12 residues. The germline gives CDR1 SEHNR, CDR2 FQNEAQ (reference sequence). V lost 8 bases, J lost 4 bases, and 3 bases stayed unmatched. CDR3 nucleotide sequence: TGTGCCAGCGGACAGGGGCTTTACGAGCAGTACTTC. Its protein product is CASGQGLYEQYF.

The gene calls are TRBV19 and TRBJ2-3, with 7 positions matching TRBD2. The CDR3 totals 15 residues. The J segment lost 1 base and the V segment lost 3 bases, leaving 4 bases of the junction unmatched. Germline CDR1 is LNHDA and CDR2 is SQIVND (reference sequence). The CDR3 sequence is CASSIASGGTDTQYF. DNA of the CDR3: TGTGCCAGTAGTATCGCCAGCGGGGGCACAGATACGCAGTATTTT. The whole variable domain, filled in from reference TRBV19 and TRBJ2-3, reads DGGITQSPKYLFRKEGQNVTLSCEQNLNHDAMYWYRQDPGQGLRLIYYSQIVNDFQKGDIAEGYSVSREKKESFPLTVTSAQKNPTAFYLCASSIASGGTDTQYFGPGTRLTVL.

For this clone: The same CDR3 also results from other DNA sequences found in this sample. DNA of the CDR3: TGTGCCAGCAGCCCCAACTATGGCTACACCTTC. Its translation: CASSPNYGYTF. This chain connects TRBV6-6 to TRBJ1-2, with unresolved D. The length of the CDR3 is 11 residues. Trimming took 6 bases from V and 2 from J, leaving 4 bases between them. Germline CDR1 is MNHNY and CDR2 is SVGAGI (reference sequence).

The rearrangement uses TRBV27 and TRBJ1-5; a possible D gene is TRBD1 (5 bases). Germline V gene data show CDR1 as MNHEY and CDR2 as SMNVEV (reference sequence). Trimming removed 4 bases at V and 0 bases at J, with 13 bases between. CDR3 length equals 16 residues. The CDR3 is CASSSTVPYSNQPQHF. CDR3 nucleotides: TGTGCCAGCAGTTCGACAGTCCCTTATAGCAATCAGCCCCAGCATTTT.

The CDR3 DNA reads as TGTGCCAGTAGTATTGGTGGGCCGACCTACGAGCAGTACTTC. Protein: CASSIGGPTYEQYF. The chain uses TRBV19 and TRBJ2-7, with unresolved D. V was pared by 3 bases and J by 2 bases, with 11 bases between. This CDR3 has 14 residues. The germline V gene has CDR1 LNHDA and CDR2 SQIVND (reference sequence).

J is TRBJ1-1 and V is TRBV18; no reliable D call. There are 13 residues in the CDR3. V lost 8 bases and J 7 bases, leaving 17 bases between the germline ends. Germline V gene sequence: CDR1 KGHSH, CDR2 LQKENI. DNA for the CDR3: TGTGCCAGCGCCTCGGCGGGAGGGATTGAAGCTTTCTTT. Amino acids: CASASAGGIEAFF.

The chain employs TRBV7-2 and TRBJ2-7; 9 nucleotides align to TRBD1. Per germline, CDR1 SGHTA and CDR2 FQGNSA. Trimming took 4 bases from V and 2 from J; bases not matched to a gene: 3. CDR3 length equals 14 residues. For the CDR3, the DNA is TGTGCCAGCAGCTCCGGGACAGGGCCCTACGAGCAGTACTTC. This encodes CASSSGTGPYEQYF.

The chain couples TRBV5-4 to TRBJ2-1; 9 nucleotides agree with TRBD2. The J segment lost 0 bases and the V segment lost 6 bases, leaving 4 bases of the junction unmatched. The CDR3 loop spans 15 amino acids. CDR1 is SGHNT, CDR2 YYREEE, per germline (reference sequence). CDR3 in DNA: TGTGCCAGCACTTCTAGCGGGACCTCCTACAATGAGCAGTTCTTC. It encodes CASTSSGTSYNEQFF.

CDR3: CASSFQGRTEAFF. In DNA form, the CDR3 reads TGCGCCAGCAGCTTCCAGGGGAGAACCGAAGCTTTCTTT. The V gene is TRBV5-1, the J gene TRBJ1-1, with D tentatively TRBD1 (6 bases). Trimming pared 2 bases from V and 8 bases from J, leaving 13 bases between. The CDR3 sequence is 13 residues long. The germline CDR1 and CDR2 sequences are SGHRS and YFSETQ.

This clone was picked up one time. This sequence joins TRBV6-5 and TRBJ2-7; 10 nucleotides line up with TRBD2. The CDR3 runs 15 residues. Germline trimming cut 7 bases from V and 4 bases from J; bases unmatched to any gene: 10. Germline V lookup: CDR1 MNHEY, CDR2 SVGAGI. CDR3 in amino acids: CASIASGRGGYEQYF. CDR3 bases: TGTGCCAGCATCGCTAGCGGGAGAGGTGGGTACGAGCAGTACTTC.

The V and J genes are TRBV18 and TRBJ2-7; 9 bases match TRBD1. This CDR3 region has 14 residues. J gave up 3 bases and V 4 bases, and 4 bases lay outside the gene matches. From germline, CDR1 is KGHSH and CDR2 LQKENI. Here the CDR3 reads CASSRGTGLYEQYF. DNA for the CDR3: TGTGCCAGCTCACGGGGGACAGGGCTCTACGAGCAGTACTTC. Combining the CDR3 with reference TRBV18 and TRBJ2-7 gives the whole variable domain NAGVMQNPRHLVRRRGQEARLRCSPMKGHSHVYWYRQLPEEGLKFMVYLQKENIIDESGMPKERFSAEFPKEGPSILRIQQVVRGDSAAYFCASSRGTGLYEQYFGPGTRLTVT.

The V and J genes are TRBV6-1 and TRBJ1-2; TRBD1 is a possible D gene (6 bases). V was clipped by 2 bases and J by 8 bases, with 15 bases between them. The CDR3 runs 14 residues. Germline values: CDR1 MNHNS, CDR2 SASEGT. CDR3 loop: CASSELGRGLGYTF. CDR3 sequence (DNA): TGTGCCAGCAGTGAATTGGGCAGGGGACTGGGCTACACCTTC.

The gene calls are TRBV7-8 and TRBJ2-7, with D unresolved. Trimming pared 2 bases from V and 4 bases from J, leaving 3 bases between. The length of the CDR3 is 11 residues. In germline, CDR1 is SGHVS, CDR2 FQNEAQ. In nucleotides, the CDR3 is TGTGCCAGCAGCTTACAGTACGAGCAGTACTTC. Protein product: CASSLQYEQYF.

J is TRBJ2-5 and V is TRBV21-1. TRBV21-1 is a recognized pseudogene. This CDR3 comprises 11 residues. CDR3 residues: CASRIPETQYF. The CDR3 coding sequence is TGTGCCAGCAGGATACCAGAGACCCAGTACTTC.